Below are 26 T cell receptor beta chains sequenced from a single sample in a study of T cell repertoires in cytomegalovirus infection. TCRdb passed the reads through MiXCR, listing each CDR3 protein once. The table includes around 240,000 distinct CDR3 sequences, roughly 22% detected once. Sequences were obtained from CD8+ T cells from PBMCs. The receptors originated from a human donor in good health (CMV status not recorded). Some clones in this sample may be carry-over from other donors' samples.

This clonotype showed up just a few times. The chain combines TRBV29-1 with TRBJ1-4; 9 nucleotides match TRBD1. The CDR3 runs to 14 residues. The V segment lost 6 bases and the J segment 4 bases; nucleotides outside the gene matches: 6. The V gene's germline CDR1 is SQVTM and CDR2 ANQGSEA. The CDR3 is CSVAGTGSNEKLFF. CDR3 coding DNA: TGCAGCGTAGCCGGGACAGGGAGTAATGAAAAACTGTTTTTT. The variable domain in full, with the rest retrieved from reference TRBV29-1 and TRBJ1-4, is SAVISQKPSRDICQRGTSLTIQCQVDSQVTMMFWYRQQPGQSLTLIATANQGSEATYESGFVIDKFPISRPNLTFSTLTVSNMSPEDSSIYLCSVAGTGSNEKLFFGSGTQLSVL.

This clonotype has a single count. The CDR3, as DNA: TGTGCCAGCAGTACCGGACGAGAGAATGAGCAGTTCTTC. Protein sequence: CASSTGRENEQFF. The chain links TRBV27 to TRBJ2-1; no clear D. The CDR3 is 13 residues long. Germline CDR1 reads MNHEY; CDR2 reads SMNVEV (reference sequence). Trimming removed 5 bases at V and 7 bases at J, with 12 bases between.

The rearrangement joins TRBV28 to TRBJ2-1; D gene uncertain. The germline CDR1 and CDR2 sequences are MDHEN and SYDVKM. The CDR3 consists of 13 residues. Trimming stripped 2 bases from V and 8 bases from J, with 10 bases between. CDR3 region: CASSLRGWDEQFF. In DNA form, the CDR3 reads TGTGCCAGCAGTTTACGCGGTTGGGATGAGCAGTTCTTC. The full variable domain, its missing parts supplied by reference TRBV28 and TRBJ2-1, is DVKVTQSSRYLVKRTGEKVFLECVQDMDHENMFWYRQDPGLGLRLIYFSYDVKMKEKGDIPEGYSVSREKKERFSLILESASTNQTSMYLCASSLRGWDEQFFGPGTRLTVL.

This clonotype has at least ten counts. The CDR3 DNA is TGTGCCAGCAGCCAGGGACAGGGGGCTGTCACCGGGGAGCTGTTTTTT. Protein: CASSQGQGAVTGELFF. V is TRBV7-8 and J is TRBJ2-2; 12 bases are shared with TRBD1. V dropped 5 bases and J dropped 4; count of bases not matched to a gene: 5. This CDR3 comprises 16 residues. The V gene's germline CDR1 is SGHVS and CDR2 FQNEAQ.

In its sample, this clonotype was seen a few times. This chain links TRBV6-2 or TRBV6-3 with TRBJ2-2; D is unclear. This CDR3 spans 17 amino acids. Germline loops: CDR1 MNHEY, CDR2 SVGEGT. Trimming pared 0 bases from V and 2 bases from J, leaving 13 bases between. CDR3 loop: CASSYSSSRLNTGELFF. As DNA, the CDR3 is TGTGCCAGCAGTTACTCGAGTAGCAGACTTAACACCGGGGAGCTGTTTTTT.

The chain has TRBV12-5 and TRBJ1-1, with no clear D. The length of the CDR3 is 16 residues. With 0 bases removed from V and 0 bases from J, the gap between germline ends came to 11 bases. Looked up from germline, CDR1 is LGHNT and CDR2 is FRNRAP. CDR3 in DNA: TGTGCTAGTGGTTTGGTAGCGGGCCCGATGAACACTGAAGCTTTCTTT. It encodes CASGLVAGPMNTEAFF. The full variable domain, completed using reference TRBV12-5 and TRBJ1-1, is DARVTQTPRHKVTEMGQEVTMRCQPILGHNTVFWYRQTMMQGLELLAYFRNRAPLDDSGMPKDRFSAEMPDATLATLKIQPSEPRDSAVYFCASGLVAGPMNTEAFFGQGTRLTVV.

The chain has TRBV11-2 and TRBJ1-1; perhaps TRBD1 as D (6 bases). The V gene lost 2 bases and the J gene lost 4 bases, with 17 bases spanning the gap. Germline assignment: CDR1 SGHAT and CDR2 FQNNGV. The CDR3 length is 16 residues. The CDR3 nucleotides are TGTGCCAGCAGCTTATTGGGGGCGGGGGTAGGCACTGAAGCTTTCTTT. As protein: CASSLLGAGVGTEAFF.

This clonotype showed up many times. This chain links TRBV28 with TRBJ2-3; no clear D. V lost 4 bases and J 4 bases, leaving 15 bases between the germline ends. The CDR3 is 15 residues long. Germline V lookup: CDR1 MDHEN, CDR2 SYDVKM. CDR3 region: CASSYPAGEADTQYF. The CDR3 nucleotides are TGTGCCAGCAGTTACCCCGCAGGCGAGGCAGATACGCAGTATTTT.

This chain connects TRBV28 to TRBJ2-7; 10 bases match TRBD1. Trimming removed 5 bases from V and 7 bases from J; junction bases left unmatched: 23. This CDR3 spans 19 amino acids. Per the germline V gene, CDR1 is MDHEN and CDR2 is SYDVKM. The CDR3 DNA follows: TGTGCCAGCAGTCCGCTTTGGGACAGGGGTGGTCGGGACAGTCGGGAGCAGTACTTC. Its protein product is CASSPLWDRGGRDSREQYF.

The chain is built from TRBV6-8 and TRBJ1-1; D not resolved. CDR1 is MNHGY and CDR2 is SAAAGT in the germline V gene. Trimming took 2 bases from V and 6 from J, leaving 16 bases between them. CDR3 length: 15 amino acids. The CDR3 coding sequence is TGTGCCAGCAGTTACGAGTGGGGATCGCTGGCTGAAGCTTTCTTT. Its protein is CASSYEWGSLAEAFF.

The table lists this clonotype with many counts. The V gene is TRBV7-9, the J gene TRBJ2-5; 7 bases fit TRBD2. Germline CDR1 reads SEHNR; CDR2 reads FQNEAQ (reference sequence). This CDR3 comprises 19 residues. With V trimmed by 8 bases and J by 0 bases, 21 bases remained unmatched. DNA of the CDR3: TGTGCCAGCCGCGCGGGGGACGGGATATTTCCTTTGTACCAAGAGACCCAGTACTTC. This sequence encodes CASRAGDGIFPLYQETQYF. The whole variable domain, remainder taken from reference TRBV7-9 and TRBJ2-5, is DTGVSQNPRHKITKRGQNVTFRCDPISEHNRLYWYRQTLGQGPEFLTYFQNEAQLEKSRLLSDRFSAERPKGSFSTLEIQRTEQGDSAMYLCASRAGDGIFPLYQETQYFGPGTRLLVL.

The table lists this clonotype with a few counts. The chain couples TRBV3-1 to TRBJ1-1; tentative D call: TRBD1 (5 bases). This CDR3 region has 15 residues. Looked up from germline, CDR1 is LGHDT and CDR2 is YNNKEL (reference sequence). Trimming removed 2 bases at V and 3 bases at J, with 13 bases between. CDR3: CASSQSMLQDTEAFF. CDR3 nucleotide sequence: TGTGCCAGCAGCCAATCGATGTTACAGGACACTGAAGCTTTCTTT.

This clonotype was seen many times. The chain couples TRBV6-1 to TRBJ2-7; a possible D gene is TRBD1 (6 bases). V was pared by 6 bases and J by 4 bases, with 19 bases between. The CDR3 totals 15 residues. The germline V gene has CDR1 MNHNS and CDR2 SASEGT. In DNA, the CDR3 is TGTGCCAGCAGCGAAACAACAGGGTTCACTTACGAGCAGTACTTC. Its translation is CASSETTGFTYEQYF.

This clonotype was counted between two and nine times. The rearrangement joins TRBV27 to TRBJ2-1; TRBD1 is a possible D gene (6 bases). In germline, CDR1 is MNHEY, CDR2 SMNVEV (reference sequence). Trimming shortened V by 6 bases and J by 3 bases, and 12 bases separated the two germline ends. The CDR3 contains 14 residues. CDR3 amino acids: CASSLTQGYNEQFF. Written as DNA, the CDR3 is TGTGCCAGCAGCTTAACACAGGGCTACAATGAGCAGTTCTTC.

The chain uses TRBV19 and TRBJ2-3; a weak D match, TRBD2 (7 bases). This CDR3 is built from 16 residues. V gave up 6 bases and J gave up 2 bases, with 18 bases separating them. Germline V CDR1 and CDR2: LNHDA, SQIVND (reference sequence). CDR3 bases: TGTGCCAGTAGCCACCGATCGGGGGGCCCCACAGATACGCAGTATTTT. This gives the protein CASSHRSGGPTDTQYF.

This clonotype turned up a few times. This chain joins TRBV6-2 or TRBV6-3 and TRBJ2-5; 7 bases align to TRBD1. This CDR3 comprises 14 residues. The trim removed 6 bases at V and 4 bases at J, leaving 8 bases unmatched. CDR1 and CDR2 (germline): MNHEY, SVGEGT. The CDR3 DNA sequence: TGTGCCAGCAGCAGACAGGGAAGGAGAGAGACCCAGTACTTC. Translating it yields CASSRQGRRETQYF.

This clonotype was found many times. The chain joins TRBV7-9 to TRBJ2-7; D gene uncertain. Germline V gene sequence: CDR1 SEHNR, CDR2 FQNEAQ (reference sequence). V lost 3 bases, J lost 2 bases, and 5 bases lay in between. The CDR3 is 12 amino acids. CDR3 DNA: TGTGCCAGCAGCTTTGAGACCTACGAGCAGTACTTC. It translates to CASSFETYEQYF.

Concerning this clonotype itself: Germline is not matched at one junction end, which may reflect a read error. CDR3 residues: CASRTTGVSYEQCF. The CDR3 nucleotides read TGTGCCAGCAGGACGACAGGGGTCTCCTACGAGCAGTGCTTC. The chain joins TRBV7-3 to TRBJ2-7, with 8 bases matching TRBD1. From germline, CDR1 is SGHTA and CDR2 FQGTGA. The CDR3 contains 14 residues.

The chain is built from TRBV15 and TRBJ2-7, with 9 bases matching TRBD2. With 3 bases clipped from V and 3 bases from J, the junction kept 3 bases outside the gene matches. CDR3 length: 14 residues. Germline CDR1 is LNHNV and CDR2 is YYDKDF (reference sequence). CDR3: CATSRTSGNYEQYF. CDR3 DNA: TGTGCCACCAGCAGGACTAGCGGAAACTACGAGCAGTACTTC.

As concerns this clonotype: Given a much more abundant clone one base away, this may be a read error. CDR3: CASSYSKKTARGKQFF. In nucleotides, the CDR3 is TGTGCCAGCAGTTACTCGAAGAAGACAGCAAGGGGAAAGCAGTTCTTC. The chain uses TRBV6-5 and TRBJ2-1; D possibly corresponds to TRBD1 (5 bases). There are 16 residues in the CDR3. V was shortened by 0 bases and J by 11 bases, with 20 bases between the two germline ends. Germline lookup yields CDR1 MNHEY and CDR2 SVGAGI.

This clonotype was counted many times. V usage is TRBV29-1 and J usage is TRBJ2-1; tentatively, D is TRBD1 or TRBD2 (6 bases each). Trimming removed 6 bases at V and 4 bases at J, with 13 bases between. The CDR3 loop spans 13 amino acids. Germline V gene data show CDR1 as SQVTM and CDR2 as ANQGSEA. The DNA for the CDR3 is TGCAGCGTGCGGGACACAAGTTACAATGAGCAGTTCTTC. Translated: CSVRDTSYNEQFF.

Details on this clonotype: This may arise from a read error, as a much more abundant clone is one base away. V usage is TRBV12-3 or TRBV12-4 and J usage is TRBJ2-5; D is unclear. V was pared by 6 bases and J by 5 bases, with 13 bases between. The CDR3 spans 13 residues. The CDR3 region is CASRKTTSETQYF. The CDR3 bases are TGTGCCAGCAGGAAGACAACCTCGGAGACCCAGTACTTC.

This clonotype was picked up a small number of times. J is TRBJ1-2 and V is TRBV7-9, with D uncertain. V shed 5 bases and J shed 7 bases, with 17 bases lying between them. The CDR3 totals 14 residues. Germline V lookup: CDR1 SEHNR, CDR2 FQNEAQ (reference sequence). This CDR3 reads CASSDGPGRAGYTF. The DNA of the CDR3 is TGTGCCAGCAGCGACGGCCCGGGTCGAGCTGGCTACACCTTC.

In regard to this clonotype: With a much larger clone just one base away, this may be a read error. The chain is built from TRBV7-8 and TRBJ1-1; weak D call: TRBD1 (5 bases). V lost 5 bases, J lost 2 bases, and 12 bases lay in between. CDR1 and CDR2 (germline): SGHVS, FQNEAQ. This CDR3 comprises 14 residues. CDR3 loop: CASSPEGINTEAFF. The CDR3 nucleotides are TGTGCCAGCAGCCCCGAGGGGATCAACACTGAAGCTTTCTTT.

This clonotype was counted many times. This chain connects TRBV12-3 or TRBV12-4 to TRBJ1-1; D unresolved. This CDR3 has 12 amino acids. V was trimmed by 6 bases and J by 1 base, leaving 6 bases between them. DNA of the CDR3: TGTGCCAGCAGCTGGGAGAACACTGAAGCTTTCTTT. The encoded protein is CASSWENTEAFF.

In its sample, this clonotype was seen many times. V usage is TRBV7-3 and J usage is TRBJ1-1; the D is unclear. Germline CDR1 and CDR2: SGHTA and FQGTGA. The CDR3 totals 13 residues. The V end was cut by 1 base, the J end by 4 bases, with 7 bases between. Here the CDR3 reads CASSLSRSTEAFF. The DNA of the CDR3 is TGTGCCAGCAGCTTAAGTAGGAGCACTGAAGCTTTCTTT.